These 23 T cell receptor beta chains came from one sample sequenced in a study of cytomegalovirus exposure and HLA in healthy donors. The PCR was carried out with 60 Vbeta primers and 13 Jbeta primers. TCRdb keeps only in-frame clones here, not all; method: immunoSEQ multiplex PCR. The repertoire consists of some 170,000 clones, with 72% occurring once and the leading ten covering over 2%. The sequenced sample consisted of PBMCs. These receptors were obtained from a human donor in good health.

The V and J genes are TRBV2 and TRBJ1-5, with TRBD1 matching 8 bases. The CDR3 contains 14 residues. J gave up 0 bases and V 8 bases, and 3 bases lay outside the gene matches. Germline CDR1 SNHLY, CDR2 FYNNEI. The CDR3 DNA reads as TGTGCCAGCGGACAGGGTTATAGCAATCAGCCCCAGCATTTT. Translating it yields CASGQGYSNQPQHF.

The chain uses TRBV7-8 and TRBJ2-2; 8 positions match TRBD2. Germline CDR1 and CDR2: SGHVS and FQNEAQ. CDR3 length: 14 amino acids. V lost 6 bases to trimming and J lost 4 bases; unmatched junction nucleotides: 4. CDR3 DNA sequence: TGTGCCAGCAGTCGTAGCGGGGCCACCGGGGAGCTGTTTTTT. Translated: CASSRSGATGELFF.

This chain joins TRBV6-5 and TRBJ2-5, with 9 bases matching TRBD1. The end of the DNA fits TRBJ2-7 better, so the J call may be wrong. Germline V gene sequence: CDR1 MNHEY, CDR2 SVGAGI. This CDR3 has 14 amino acids. The CDR3 DNA reads TGTGCCAGCAGCCGGGACAGGGCTACCTACGAGCAGTACTTC. This sequence encodes CASSRDRATYEQYF.

This chain links TRBV6-1 with TRBJ1-1, with D hard to call. The V gene's germline CDR1 is MNHNS and CDR2 SASEGT. The CDR3 covers 13 residues. Trimming removed 6 bases at V and 1 base at J, with 9 bases between. The CDR3 sequence: CASSLSRNTEAFF. CDR3 nucleotide sequence: TGTGCCAGCAGCCTATCCCGGAACACTGAAGCTTTCTTT.

This clone was seen more than once but under ten times. For the CDR3, the DNA is TGTGCCATCAGTTCCAACTTAGAATACACTGAAGCTTTCTTT. It yields the protein CAISSNLEYTEAFF. This chain connects TRBV10-3 to TRBJ1-1; the D is unclear. V gave up 5 bases and J gave up 3 bases, with 13 bases separating them. The CDR3 is 14 amino acids. Germline loops: CDR1 ENHRY, CDR2 SYGVKD.

This CDR3 is CASSHRGIYNEQFF. Here the CDR3 DNA reads TGCGCCAGCAGCCACAGGGGCATCTACAATGAGCAGTTCTTC. This rearrangement joins TRBV4-1 to TRBJ2-1, with a weak D call TRBD1 (6 bases). The V and J ends lost 3 bases and 3 bases respectively, with 9 bases between them. The germline gives CDR1 MGHRA, CDR2 YSYEKL. This CDR3 region has 14 residues.

This clone was observed a handful of times. The chain couples TRBV6-4 to TRBJ1-1, with 10 bases that match TRBD1. J gave up 4 bases and V 4 bases, and 0 bases lay outside the gene matches. The V gene's germline CDR1 is MRHNA and CDR2 SNTAGT. The CDR3 spans 13 residues. The CDR3 coding sequence is TGTGCCAGCAGTGGGACAGGGGGCACTGAAGCTTTCTTT. The encoded protein is CASSGTGGTEAFF.

This clone occurred a few times. CDR3 bases: TGTGCCAGCAGACCGTACGGACTGTCCCAAGAGACCCAGTACTTC. Protein: CASRPYGLSQETQYF. This sequence joins TRBV2 and TRBJ2-5; TRBD2 might be the D (5 bases). Trimming took off 6 bases at V and 1 base at J, with 15 bases between the two ends. The CDR3 has 15 amino acids. CDR1 SNHLY and CDR2 FYNNEI come from the germline V gene.

The chain couples TRBV4-1 to TRBJ2-3; 11 bases are shared with TRBD2. V shed 1 base, J shed 1 base, and the junction held 7 bases outside the gene matches. Germline V gene lookup returns CDR1 MGHRA and CDR2 YSYEKL. The CDR3 is made up of 18 amino acids. DNA of the CDR3: TGCGCCAGCAGCCAAGGGCTAGCGGGGGGCCGCGGCACAGATACGCAGTATTTT. Translating it yields CASSQGLAGGRGTDTQYF.

The chain uses TRBV5-4 and TRBJ1-4; 8 bases line up with TRBD1. Per the germline V gene, CDR1 is SGHNT and CDR2 is YYREEE (reference sequence). V dropped 6 bases and J dropped 7; count of bases not matched to a gene: 8. The CDR3 spans 14 residues. CDR3 coding DNA: TGTGCCAGCACCTTAACAGGGGGAGGTGAAAAACTGTTTTTT. Protein sequence: CASTLTGGGEKLFF.

The DNA for the CDR3 is TGTGCCAGCAGCGGGACTAGCGGGGGGGGATATAGGGAGCTGTTTTTT. It translates to CASSGTSGGGYRELFF. This rearrangement joins TRBV7-2 to TRBJ2-2; TRBD2 matches at 16 bases. Germline values: CDR1 SGHTA, CDR2 FQGNSA. V shed 5 bases, J shed 9 bases, and the junction held 6 bases outside the gene matches. The CDR3 contains 16 residues.

V and J are TRBV10-1 and TRBJ2-7; TRBD1 matches 9 bases. From germline, CDR1 is WNHNN and CDR2 SYGVQD (reference sequence). The junction had 10 bases not matched to a gene; V was cut back by 6 bases and J by 4 bases. CDR3 length: 15 amino acids. DNA of the CDR3: TGCGCCAGCAGCTCACAGGGGGCGGTCCTTTACGAGCAGTACTTC. Translation: CASSSQGAVLYEQYF.

The CDR3 is CASSSSGTGGGLAFF. CDR3 DNA sequence: TGTGCCAGCAGTTCTTCCGGGACAGGGGGCGGATTAGCTTTCTTT. The chain recombines TRBV6-6 with TRBJ1-1, with 12 positions matching TRBD1. This CDR3 is 15 amino acids long. The V gene's germline CDR1 is MNHNY and CDR2 SVGAGI (reference sequence). Trimming at V came to 4 bases and at J to 10 bases, leaving 10 bases not matched to a gene.

The V call is TRBV19, the J call TRBJ1-2; D unresolved. Deletions cut 5 bases from V and 0 bases from J, with 10 bases between. Germline-derived CDR1 and CDR2 are LNHDA and SQIVND (reference sequence). There are 14 residues in the CDR3. The DNA for the CDR3 is TGTGCCAGTAGTCTGGTCAGGTCTAACTATGGCTACACCTTC. Its protein is CASSLVRSNYGYTF.

The chain carries TRBV6-5 and TRBJ2-7, with 10 bases that match TRBD2. With 5 bases clipped from V and 6 bases from J, the junction kept 10 bases outside the gene matches. CDR1 is MNHEY and CDR2 is SVGAGI in the germline V gene. There are 15 residues in the CDR3. This CDR3 reads CASSNLLAGAREQYF. As DNA, the CDR3 is TGTGCCAGCAGTAACCTCCTAGCGGGGGCTCGCGAGCAGTACTTC.

The rearrangement uses TRBV19 and TRBJ1-6; D not certain. V was cut by 8 bases and J by 3 bases, with 17 bases left in between. The CDR3 has 16 amino acids. Germline V CDR1 and CDR2: LNHDA, SQIVND (reference sequence). The DNA for the CDR3 is TGTGCCAGTCATCGAGGAGATGCGTACTATAATTCACCCCTCCACTTT. It yields the protein CASHRGDAYYNSPLHF.

The J gene is TRBJ2-2, the V gene TRBV27; D is perhaps TRBD2 (5 bases). Deletions cut 6 bases from V and 2 bases from J, with 19 bases between. Germline CDR1 MNHEY, CDR2 SMNVEV (reference sequence). The length of the CDR3 is 17 residues. The CDR3 loop reads CASSLRSGSVNTGELFF. The CDR3 DNA follows: TGTGCCAGCAGCCTGAGGTCGGGGAGTGTAAACACCGGGGAGCTGTTTTTT.

The V call is TRBV28, the J call TRBJ1-1; D unclear. Germline lookup yields CDR1 MDHEN and CDR2 SYDVKM. This CDR3 has 12 amino acids. V lost 2 bases to trimming and J lost 2 bases, with 3 bases between them. The CDR3: CASSLSNTEAFF. Written as DNA, the CDR3 is TGTGCCAGCAGTTTAAGCAACACTGAAGCTTTCTTT.

This clone has just a few counts. The V call is TRBV15, the J call TRBJ2-7; tentatively, D is TRBD1 (8 bases). The CDR3 loop spans 15 amino acids. Per the germline V gene, CDR1 is LNHNV and CDR2 is YYDKDF (reference sequence). Trimming took off 1 base at V and 2 bases at J, with 12 bases between the two ends. The CDR3, as DNA: TGTGCCACCAGCAGAGGAACAGGGGGGGCCTACGAGCAGTACTTC. Translated, it gives CATSRGTGGAYEQYF. Based on the CDR3 plus reference TRBV15 and TRBJ2-7, the full variable domain is DAMVIQNPRYQVTQFGKPVTLSCSQTLNHNVMYWYQQKSSQAPKLLFHYYDKDFNNEADTPDNFQSRRPNTSFCFLDIRSPGLGDTAMYLCATSRGTGGAYEQYFGPGTRLTVT.

The chain recombines TRBV7-2 with TRBJ1-5; D not resolved. V lost 5 bases, J lost 6 bases, and 20 bases lay in between. The germline CDR1 and CDR2 sequences are SGHTA and FQGNSA. The CDR3 has 16 residues. The CDR3 nucleotides are TGTGCCAGCAGCCGAAATCCTGGAGTTAAAGGTCAGCCCCAGCATTTT. Translating it yields CASSRNPGVKGQPQHF.

This clone was recorded a few times. V usage is TRBV19 and J usage is TRBJ1-4; 10 bases are shared with TRBD1. The CDR3 length is 13 residues. Germline lookup yields CDR1 LNHDA and CDR2 SQIVND (reference sequence). The ends lost 4 bases at V and 8 bases at J; junction bases unmatched: 1. In DNA form, the CDR3 reads TGTGCCAGTAGTAGGACAGGGGGAGAAAAACTGTTTTTT. Encoded protein: CASSRTGGEKLFF. Complete variable domain (other parts from reference TRBV19 and TRBJ1-4): DGGITQSPKYLFRKEGQNVTLSCEQNLNHDAMYWYRQDPGQGLRLIYYSQIVNDFQKGDIAEGYSVSREKKESFPLTVTSAQKNPTAFYLCASSRTGGEKLFFGSGTQLSVL.

This chain links TRBV5-1 with TRBJ1-5, with 8 positions matching TRBD1. Germline trimming cut 4 bases from V and 5 bases from J; bases unmatched to any gene: 2. The CDR3 spans 13 residues. Germline V CDR1 and CDR2: SGHRS, YFSETQ. CDR3 DNA: TGCGCCAGCAGCACGGACAGGGATCAGCCCCAGCATTTT. Translated: CASSTDRDQPQHF. Variable domain in full (rest from reference TRBV5-1 and TRBJ1-5): KAGVTQTPRYLIKTRGQQVTLSCSPISGHRSVSWYQQTPGQGLQFLFEYFSETQRNKGNFPGRFSGRQFSNSRSEMNVSTLELGDSALYLCASSTDRDQPQHFGDGTRLSIL.

In its sample, this clone was seen a few times. The chain joins TRBV29-1 to TRBJ1-2, with no clear D. The CDR3 consists of 14 residues. Per the germline V gene, CDR1 is SQVTM and CDR2 is ANQGSEA. With 2 bases removed from V and 4 bases from J, the gap between germline ends came to 14 bases. CDR3 nucleotides: TGCAGCGTTGAACAGGAAAGGATGGCCTATGGCTACACCTTC. Translation: CSVEQERMAYGYTF.